This T cell receptor (beta chain) was identified in a study of response to subunit inactivated influenza vaccine listed by TCRdb under 2018. Regarding the complete study: Deep quantitative T cell receptor repertoire profiling was used in the study to track responses to a trivalent subunit inactivated influenza vaccine. Study-wide conclusions, independent of this receptor: According to the authors, only a limited number of new T cells may be recruited by each seasonal influenza vaccination.

Library creation used RT-PCR. The sequencing machine was an Illumina HiSeq 2500. TCRdb's own reprocessing of the public reads used fastp at Q25 and MiXCR and kept productive beta chains. A single entry per CDR3 protein holds the most common genes and DNA from its merged rows. The sample includes just under 250,000 distinct CDR3 sequences, with over 9% observed a single time. Of the sample, 7.8% is held by the ten largest clones. The table lists this clonotype with many counts. The antigen it recognizes is unknown. Nothing much larger sits one base from this clone, and base qualities are not available. Counted from cysteine to phenylalanine, this CDR3 has 15 amino acids. Of all the DNA, just the CDR3 is kept, 45 bases in frame from base 1. V has 1 base trimmed and J has 4 bases trimmed; junction bases matching no gene number 3.

This receptor was taken from a man aged 50 or older who received an inactivated influenza vaccine. Donor details come from another sample of the same person, matched by shared clones. The rearranged chain carries TRBV12-3 or TRBV12-4 and TRBJ2-7; TRBD1 agrees with 11 junctional bases. Source: non-naive T cells sorted from PBMCs, taken around two weeks before vaccination. The sample's cell subset or site label, in plain terms: memory T cell fraction. The sequence in DNA is TGTGCCAGCAGTTTAGAGGGACAGGGGGTATACGAGCAGTACTTC. Translated, this is CASSLEGQGVYEQYF.